The next 17 T cell receptor beta chains were all read from a single sample in a study of early T cells in non-severe SARS-CoV-2 infection. TCRdb independently ran MiXCR on the 5' RACE reads; one entry per CDR3 protein. The table lists approximately 73,000 distinct CDR3 sequences, more than 10% of them singletons. The sequencing sample was made of whole blood. The receptors come from an adult who was a healthcare worker with PCR-confirmed SARS-CoV-2 infection or an uninfected control (not recorded which).

Many counts were recorded for this clonotype. As DNA, the CDR3 is TGTGCCAGCAGGGGGTTCGGCGACATGACCTACGAGCAGTACTTC. Translated: CASRGFGDMTYEQYF. The rearrangement links TRBV2 to TRBJ2-7; D is ambiguous. Trimming removed 6 bases from V and 2 bases from J, with 17 bases in between. Germline values: CDR1 SNHLY, CDR2 FYNNEI. This CDR3 has 15 amino acids. The entire variable domain, with the rest obtained from reference TRBV2 and TRBJ2-7, is as follows: EPEVTQTPSHQVTQMGQEVILRCVPISNHLYFYWYRQILGQKVEFLVSFYNNEISEKSEIFDDQFSVERPDGSNFTLKIRSTKLEDSAMYFCASRGFGDMTYEQYFGPGTRLTVT.

The chain is built from TRBV5-5 and TRBJ1-4; D uncertain. V lost 3 bases to trimming and J lost 8 bases, with 17 bases between them. This CDR3 is built from 15 residues. The germline gives CDR1 SGHKS, CDR2 YYEKEE (reference sequence). DNA for the CDR3: TGTGCCAGCAGCTGGAATATAATCACCAGCGAAAAACTGTTTTTT. The encoded protein is CASSWNIITSEKLFF.

In this sample, this clonotype turned up many times. The V call is TRBV19, the J call TRBJ2-7; the D is unclear. The CDR3 contains 14 residues. Germline V CDR1 and CDR2: LNHDA, SQIVND (reference sequence). With 3 bases removed from V and 2 bases from J, the gap between germline ends came to 11 bases. Here the CDR3 reads CASSIRAGTYEQYF. In nucleotides, the CDR3 is TGTGCCAGTAGTATTAGGGCTGGAACCTACGAGCAGTACTTC.

This clonotype appeared many times. The chain has TRBV10-2 and TRBJ1-4, with D unclear. The length of the CDR3 is 14 residues. Germline values: CDR1 WSHSY, CDR2 SAAADI. V gave up 3 bases and J gave up 8 bases, with 13 bases separating them. The CDR3 here is CASSDLVSWEKLFF. The CDR3 bases are TGCGCCAGCAGTGATTTGGTTTCATGGGAAAAACTGTTTTTT.

This clonotype was seen ten or more times. The chain is built from TRBV7-2 and TRBJ1-1, with D possibly matching TRBD1 (5 bases). CDR3 length equals 15 residues. Per germline, CDR1 SGHTA and CDR2 FQGNSA. Trimming pared 5 bases from V and 3 bases from J, leaving 16 bases between. The CDR3 here is CASSNRPGPDTEAFF. The CDR3 region has the DNA TGTGCCAGCAGCAATCGACCGGGACCCGACACTGAAGCTTTCTTT.

This clonotype was seen at least ten times. This chain connects TRBV29-1 to TRBJ2-1, with 11 nucleotides matching TRBD2. Germline V gives CDR1 SQVTM, CDR2 ANQGSEA. CDR3 size: 17 residues. V lost 5 bases, J lost 0 bases, and 9 bases stayed unmatched. CDR3 region: CSVFDGGLAVSYNEQFF. The CDR3 DNA sequence: TGCAGCGTTTTTGATGGGGGACTAGCGGTCTCCTACAATGAGCAGTTCTTC.

This clonotype was found many times. The CDR3 DNA reads as TGTGCCAGCAGCCTAAAATCTCCGTCAGGGGGCTACACCTTC. It encodes CASSLKSPSGGYTF. The rearrangement joins TRBV5-5 to TRBJ1-2; D perhaps matches TRBD1 (5 bases). This CDR3 has 14 residues. The V gene's germline CDR1 is SGHKS and CDR2 YYEKEE (reference sequence). Trimming cost V 4 bases and J 8 bases, with 18 bases left between them.

The chain recombines TRBV12-3 or TRBV12-4 with TRBJ2-3; D uncertain. The CDR3 extends over 16 amino acids. The V gene lost 5 bases and the J gene lost 2 bases, with 17 bases spanning the gap. CDR3 coding DNA: TGTGCCAGCAGTCACCGACTGGCAGCTTTCACAGATACGCAGTATTTT. It yields the protein CASSHRLAAFTDTQYF.

The table lists this clonotype with many counts. This sequence joins TRBV12-3 or TRBV12-4 and TRBJ2-3; no clear D. Trimming took off 3 bases at V and 8 bases at J, with 15 bases between the two ends. The CDR3 runs to 14 residues. The DNA for the CDR3 is TGTGCCAGCAGTTTCGGACCGGAGATCGGTACGCAGTATTTT. Its translation is CASSFGPEIGTQYF.

This clonotype was detected many times. The chain carries TRBV6-2 or TRBV6-3 and TRBJ2-6, with D perhaps matching TRBD1 (5 bases). The CDR3 is made up of 15 amino acids. Trimming cost V 6 bases and J 0 bases, with 9 bases left between them. In germline, CDR1 is MNHEY, CDR2 SVGEGT. The DNA for the CDR3 is TGTGCCAGCAGAAATACAGGCTCTGGGGCCAACGTCCTGACTTTC. It encodes CASRNTGSGANVLTF.

The J gene is TRBJ2-7, the V gene TRBV9, with D tentatively TRBD1 or TRBD2 (5 bases each). Per germline, CDR1 SGDLS and CDR2 YYNGEE. V was trimmed by 4 bases and J by 1 base, leaving 12 bases between them. The CDR3 runs to 14 residues. CDR3 sequence (DNA): TGTGCCAGCAGCCCGGGGACCATTTCCTACGAGCAGTACTTC. Encoded protein: CASSPGTISYEQYF.

The chain employs TRBV28 and TRBJ2-7, with TRBD1 identical over 10 bases. J lost 0 bases, V lost 5 bases, and 4 bases had no gene match. The CDR3 spans 15 residues. Germline V gene sequence: CDR1 MDHEN, CDR2 SYDVKM. The CDR3 region has the DNA TGTGCCAGCAGTGCGGGACAGGGGAGCTCCTACGAGCAGTACTTC. Its protein is CASSAGQGSSYEQYF. The full variable domain, with the rest looked up from reference TRBV28 and TRBJ2-7, is DVKVTQSSRYLVKRTGEKVFLECVQDMDHENMFWYRQDPGLGLRLIYFSYDVKMKEKGDIPEGYSVSREKKERFSLILESASTNQTSMYLCASSAGQGSSYEQYFGPGTRLTVT.

This clonotype has ten or more counts. The V and J genes are TRBV3-1 and TRBJ2-7, with D tentatively TRBD2 (6 bases). Germline V gene lookup returns CDR1 LGHDT and CDR2 YNNKEL (reference sequence). V was pared by 3 bases and J by 4 bases, with 16 bases between. This CDR3 region has 15 residues. The CDR3 DNA is TGTGCCAGCAGCCACCCCTCGGGGGTTGCGTACGAGCAGTACTTC. Translated: CASSHPSGVAYEQYF.

At least ten counts were recorded for this clonotype. The rearrangement links TRBV6-2 or TRBV6-3 to TRBJ2-7; 9 bases match TRBD2. This CDR3 has 15 residues. V dropped 5 bases and J dropped 2; count of bases not matched to a gene: 7. The germline V gene has CDR1 MNHEY and CDR2 SVGEGT. The CDR3 sequence: CASSRLAGYTYEQYF. CDR3 DNA: TGTGCCAGCAGTCGCCTAGCGGGGTACACCTACGAGCAGTACTTC.

This clonotype was observed at least ten times. The chain links TRBV11-2 to TRBJ1-4; tentatively, D is TRBD1 (5 bases). Germline loops: CDR1 SGHAT, CDR2 FQNNGV. V was trimmed by 5 bases and J by 6 bases, leaving 22 bases between them. The CDR3 contains 17 residues. The DNA of the CDR3 is TGTGCCAGCAGCGAGGGGAGATTCCTATCCTCCGATGAAAAACTGTTTTTT. Amino acids: CASSEGRFLSSDEKLFF. Drawing the rest from reference TRBV11-2 and TRBJ1-4, the complete variable domain is EAGVAQSPRYKIIEKRQSVAFWCNPISGHATLYWYQQILGQGPKLLIQFQNNGVVDDSQLPKDRFSAERLKGVDSTLKIQPAKLEDSAVYLCASSEGRFLSSDEKLFFGSGTQLSVL.

The chain joins TRBV20-1 to TRBJ2-7, with 10 bases fitting TRBD2. With V trimmed by 3 bases and J by 4 bases, 3 bases remained unmatched. Germline CDR1 is DFQATT and CDR2 is SNEGSKA (reference sequence). This CDR3 has 13 residues. In nucleotides, the CDR3 is TGCAGTGCTAGTACACTAGCGGGATACGAGCAGTACTTC. This encodes CSASTLAGYEQYF.

This chain uses TRBV12-5 with TRBJ2-7; D tentatively fits TRBD1 or TRBD2 (5 bases each). CDR3 length: 15 residues. V lost 4 bases and J lost 3, with 16 bases in between. Germline assignment: CDR1 LGHNT and CDR2 FRNRAP. The CDR3 DNA reads as TGTGCTAGTGGTTCGACCCGGGGCCCCATCTACGAGCAGTACTTC. Protein: CASGSTRGPIYEQYF.